Listed below are T cell receptor beta chains from one sample, sequenced in a study of identifying expanded T cells in peripheral blood. This table comes from immunoSEQ multiplex PCR, and its TCRdb copy is limited to in-frame clones, with some not included. The table lists roughly 82,000 clones, 80% to 90% of them singletons, with around a sixth in the top ten. The sequenced sample was blood. These receptors came from a person between 18 and 75 years old in good health. CDR3s include the opening cysteine and the closing phenylalanine or tryptophan. Each record gives: V gene, D gene, clone size, J gene, CDR3 DNA, CDR3 protein. The D gene is left open where the match is weak. The size of a clone is reported for some rows only, either as once, few or many, or as a class for expanded clones.

V: TRBV6-5
D: NA
size: NA
J: TRBJ2-1
DNA: TGTGCCAGCAGTTACTCGAATGAGCAGTTCTTC
CDR3: CASSYSNEQFF

V: TRBV7-2
D: TRBD1
size: NA
J: TRBJ2-3
DNA: TGTGCCAGCAGCAGGCGACAGGGACACACAGATACGCAGTATTTT
CDR3: CASSRRQGHTDTQYF

V: TRBV4-3
D: NA
size: NA
J: TRBJ1-2
DNA: TGCGCCAGCAGCCTTGAGGACGGGAGACCTAACTATGGCTACACCTTC
CDR3: CASSLEDGRPNYGYTF

V: TRBV30
D: TRBD2
size: NA
J: TRBJ2-7
DNA: TGTGCCTGGAACCCACTAAGCTCGGGACTAGCGGTAGTAGCCTACGAGCAGTACTTC
CDR3: CAWNPLSSGLAVVAYEQYF

V: TRBV11-2
D: NA
size: NA
J: TRBJ2-1
DNA: TGTGCCAGCAGCTTAGACCGCCCCGCCCACAATGAGCAGTTCTTC
CDR3: CASSLDRPAHNEQFF

V: TRBV4-3
D: TRBD1
size: NA
J: TRBJ2-2
DNA: TGCGCCAGCAGCCAAGATCATTTGGGCAGGGGGTGGACCGGGGAGCTGTTTTTT
CDR3: CASSQDHLGRGWTGELFF

V: TRBV28
D: NA
size: NA
J: TRBJ2-2
DNA: TGTGCCAGCAGTTTTCCGGGGTTCCTCACCGGGGAGCTGTTTTTT
CDR3: CASSFPGFLTGELFF

V: TRBV15
D: NA
size: NA
J: TRBJ2-2
DNA: TGTGCCACCAGCAGGGCGTATTCGAACACCGGGGAGCTGTTTTTT
CDR3: CATSRAYSNTGELFF

V: TRBV5-6
D: TRBD1
size: NA
J: TRBJ1-2
DNA: TGTGCCAGCAGCTTTGACGACAGGGTACTTGGGGGCTACACCTTC
CDR3: CASSFDDRVLGGYTF

V: TRBV6-5
D: NA
size: NA
J: TRBJ2-1
DNA: TGTGCCAGCATGATCGGTCCCACCGCCTACAATGAGCAGTTCTTC
CDR3: CASMIGPTAYNEQFF

V: TRBV19
D: NA
size: NA
J: TRBJ2-7
DNA: TGTGCCAGTAGCCGCCAAGACAGGTCCTACGAGCAGTACTTC
CDR3: CASSRQDRSYEQYF

V: TRBV18
D: TRBD1
size: NA
J: TRBJ2-7
DNA: TGTGCCAGCTCACCAGAGACAGGGGCCCTTTACTACGAGCAGTACTTC
CDR3: CASSPETGALYYEQYF

V: TRBV4-3
D: NA
size: many
J: TRBJ2-1
DNA: TGCGCCAGCAGCAACATCAATGAGCAGTTCTTC
CDR3: CASSNINEQFF

V: TRBV7-6
D: NA
size: NA
J: TRBJ1-2
DNA: TGTGCCAGCAGCCCTGAGTACGACTATGGCTACACCTTC
CDR3: CASSPEYDYGYTF

V: TRBV9
D: NA
size: NA
J: TRBJ2-1
DNA: TGTGCCAGCAGCGTATTGCAGGGCTCCTACAATGAGCAGTTCTTC
CDR3: CASSVLQGSYNEQFF

V: TRBV11-2
D: NA
size: few
J: TRBJ1-3
DNA: TGTGCCAGCAGCTCTTACTCTCGGTCTGGAAACACCATATATTTT
CDR3: CASSSYSRSGNTIYF

V: TRBV25-1
D: TRBD2
size: NA
J: TRBJ2-3
DNA: TGTGCCAGCAGTGATGGCATAGCGGGGGGAGATACGCAGTATTTT
CDR3: CASSDGIAGGDTQYF

V: TRBV13
D: NA
size: NA
J: TRBJ2-7
DNA: TGTGCCAGCAGCTTAGGGGGTCCAGGACCACCCTACGAGCAGTACTTC
CDR3: CASSLGGPGPPYEQYF

V: TRBV25-1
D: NA
size: NA
J: TRBJ2-5
DNA: TGTGCCAGCAGTGAAGGGCAGCCAGCTGGGACCCAGTACTTC
CDR3: CASSEGQPAGTQYF

V: TRBV6-9
D: TRBD1
size: NA
J: TRBJ2-7
DNA: TGTGCCAGCAGTACCACCGGGACAGCCTACGAGCAGTACTTC
CDR3: CASSTTGTAYEQYF

V: TRBV7-2
D: NA
size: NA
J: TRBJ2-2
DNA: TGTGCCAGCAGCCCCGCGCACTCCAACACCGGGGAGCTGTTTTTT
CDR3: CASSPAHSNTGELFF

V: TRBV19
D: TRBD2
size: NA
J: TRBJ2-1
DNA: TGTGCCAGTACAGCGGGCAGCGGGAGGTACAATGAGCAGTTCTTC
CDR3: CASTAGSGRYNEQFF

V: TRBV7-9
D: TRBD2
size: NA
J: TRBJ2-1
DNA: TGTGCCAGCAGCCTGGGACTAGACCCAACCTACAATGAGCAGTTCTTC
CDR3: CASSLGLDPTYNEQFF

V: TRBV5-4
D: TRBD1
size: NA
J: TRBJ2-1
DNA: TGTGCCAGCAGCCCCCAGACAGGGATCAATGAGCAGTTCTTC
CDR3: CASSPQTGINEQFF

V: TRBV6-1
D: TRBD1
size: NA
J: TRBJ2-7
DNA: TGTGCCAGCAGCCTAGACAGGGGCCACGAGCAGTACTTC
CDR3: CASSLDRGHEQYF

V: TRBV5-4
D: NA
size: NA
J: TRBJ2-2
DNA: TGTGCCAGCAGCTTGGATCTAGTTGGAACTGGGGAGCTGTTTTTT
CDR3: CASSLDLVGTGELFF

V: TRBV4-1
D: NA
size: NA
J: TRBJ2-7
DNA: TGCGCCAGCAGCCAAGACTCCCAAACCAGGTCCTACGAGCAGTACTTC
CDR3: CASSQDSQTRSYEQYF

V: TRBV9
D: TRBD1
size: NA
J: TRBJ1-2
DNA: TGTGCCAGCAGCGTAGAGGTGGACAGGGGTGGCTACACCTTC
CDR3: CASSVEVDRGGYTF

V: TRBV6-1
D: NA
size: NA
J: TRBJ1-1
DNA: TGTGCCGGAGGAGAGGGGGGGGTTCTGGGGACTGAAGCTTTCTTT
CDR3: CAGGEGGVLGTEAFF

V: TRBV29-1
D: NA
size: NA
J: TRBJ2-1
DNA: TGCAGCGTTGGGGAGACTCTCAATGAGCAGTTCTTC
CDR3: CSVGETLNEQFF

V: TRBV9
D: TRBD2
size: NA
J: TRBJ2-2
DNA: TGTGCCAGCAGCGTAGCGGCCCTAGCGGGTAACACCGGGGAGCTGTTTTTT
CDR3: CASSVAALAGNTGELFF

V: TRBV28
D: NA
size: NA
J: TRBJ2-5
DNA: TGTGCCAGCAGTTTCGGCGGCAGGGGACAAGAGACCCAGTACTTC
CDR3: CASSFGGRGQETQYF

V: TRBV7-2
D: NA
size: NA
J: TRBJ2-1
DNA: TGTGCCAGCAGCCCGGGGAGAGCCCAGGATAACGAGCAGTTCTTC
CDR3: CASSPGRAQDNEQFF

V: TRBV4-1
D: TRBD2
size: NA
J: TRBJ2-7
DNA: TGCGCCAGCAGCCAGGACGGGACTAGTTTCGACGAGCAGTACTTC
CDR3: CASSQDGTSFDEQYF

V: TRBV30
D: TRBD1
size: NA
J: TRBJ1-5
DNA: TGTGCCTGGAGTCTCGGGACAGGGGGCACCCAGCCCCAGCATTTT
CDR3: CAWSLGTGGTQPQHF

V: TRBV29-1
D: NA
size: NA
J: TRBJ2-2
DNA: TGCAGCGTTGCGGGTCTCACTAACACCGGGGAGCTGTTTTTT
CDR3: CSVAGLTNTGELFF

V: TRBV27
D: NA
size: NA
J: TRBJ2-5
DNA: TGTGCCAGCAGTCCTCACAGAAGCCAAGAGACCCAGTACTTC
CDR3: CASSPHRSQETQYF

V: TRBV7-9
D: NA
size: NA
J: TRBJ2-7
DNA: TGTGCCAGCAGCTTAGGCAGGGGCACCTACGAGCAGTACTTC
CDR3: CASSLGRGTYEQYF

V: TRBV30
D: NA
size: NA
J: TRBJ2-2
DNA: TGTGCCTGGTTAGCAGGGCAGCCCACCGGGGAGCTGTTTTTT
CDR3: CAWLAGQPTGELFF

V: TRBV5-1
D: NA
size: NA
J: TRBJ2-7
DNA: TGCGCCAGCAGCTTGCGGACGGACTCCTACGAGCAGTACTTC
CDR3: CASSLRTDSYEQYF

V: TRBV19
D: NA
size: NA
J: TRBJ2-1
DNA: TGTGCCAGTAGTATACGTGGGGCCCTGACCCCGAACAATGAGCAGTTCTTC
CDR3: CASSIRGALTPNNEQFF

V: TRBV5-1
D: TRBD2
size: NA
J: TRBJ2-1
DNA: TGCGCCAGCAGCTTAGGTAGCGGGAGCTACAATGAGCAGTTCTTC
CDR3: CASSLGSGSYNEQFF

V: TRBV28
D: TRBD1
size: NA
J: TRBJ2-1
DNA: TGTGCCAGCAGGGGTCGGGACAGGAGCTTCAATGAGCAGTTCTTC
CDR3: CASRGRDRSFNEQFF

V: TRBV28
D: NA
size: NA
J: TRBJ1-2
DNA: TGTGCCAGCAGTTCACCGGGGGAGGGGGGAGTCTATGGCTACACCTTC
CDR3: CASSSPGEGGVYGYTF

V: TRBV19
D: TRBD2
size: NA
J: TRBJ2-3
DNA: TGTGCCAGTAGTATAGCTAGCGGGTCTAGCACAGATACGCAGTATTTT
CDR3: CASSIASGSSTDTQYF

V: TRBV28
D: NA
size: once
J: TRBJ1-5
DNA: TGTGCCAGCAGCCCTACCTCTGGGATGCAACAGCCCCAGCATTTT
CDR3: CASSPTSGMQQPQHF

V: TRBV27
D: NA
size: NA
J: TRBJ2-7
DNA: TGTGCCAGCAGTTTAGGTCCAGGAATCAGCTCCTACGAGCAGTACTTC
CDR3: CASSLGPGISSYEQYF

V: TRBV6-6
D: TRBD2
size: NA
J: TRBJ2-1
DNA: TGTGCCAGCAGCGGGGGGGGTGAGCAGTTCTTC
CDR3: CASSGGGEQFF

V: TRBV7-2
D: TRBD2
size: once
J: TRBJ2-3
DNA: TGTGCCAGCAGCTTAGGACTAGCGGGATTCTATGATACGCAGTATTTT
CDR3: CASSLGLAGFYDTQYF

V: TRBV20-1
D: NA
size: NA
J: TRBJ2-5
DNA: TGCAGTGCTACTCTGAAGGAGACCCAGTACTTC
CDR3: CSATLKETQYF

V: TRBV7-2
D: TRBD2
size: NA
J: TRBJ2-7
DNA: TGTGCCAGCAGCCTCGGGACTAGCGGGAGGTCCGGCGAGCAGTACTTC
CDR3: CASSLGTSGRSGEQYF